This record looks at one T cell receptor beta chain sequence and its context. Its antigen is unknown. The library was made by the immunoSEQ multiplex PCR assay. For the multiplex PCR, a mixture combining 60 forward primers for TCR Vbeta segments and 13 reverse primers for TCR Jbeta segments was used. The CDR3 region of rearranged TCR beta genes was amplified from genomic DNA by a multiplex PCR assay. The Illumina HiSeq System was used to sequence the amplified TCR beta libraries as 87-base-pair reads. The authors' pipeline ran thus. In a later analysis, 80 million or so unique TCR beta chains were counted across the approximately 640 repertoires, and around 10 million of these chains were shared by at least two donors. Raw reads were error-corrected and collapsed into unique sequences by a nearest-neighbor algorithm in which closely related sequences were merged to remove PCR and sequencing errors. V, D and J gene segments were assigned by aligning CDR3 sequences to IMGT reference sequences. For a sequence to be retained, a match of at least six nucleotides was required to both a V gene segment and a J gene segment. A rearrangement counted as productive if the CDR3 had no stop codons and remained in frame with V and J, and every other rearrangement counted as non-productive. Following IMGT convention, CDR3 was defined as the stretch from the second conserved V-encoded cysteine to the conserved J-encoded phenylalanine. The earlier analysis of some 550 of the donors excluded any sequence lacking an unambiguous match to a single V gene segment. An earlier analysis of under 750 of the donors called V segments functional above 56.7% productive rearrangements and segregating when the between-donor standard deviation exceeded 5%. A statistical classification framework was built for diagnosing cytomegalovirus status from the catalog of TCR beta chain sequences. A later analysis assigned V and J genes by comparing TCR nucleotide sequences with IMGT/GENE-DB human TR gene sequences. Using the TCRdist pipeline, a later analysis assigned CDR3 sequences along with most-parsimonious VDJ recombination scenarios. A later analysis defined each TCR beta chain by its CDR3 amino acid sequence plus V-gene family, and excluded reads lacking a unique V-gene family. To address suspected cross-contamination and a sequencing artifact, a later analysis removed around 600 highly shared, low-generation-probability nucleotide sequences. A later analysis calculated a clonal expansion index for each public chain from normalized within-repertoire ranks of inferred template counts. In a later analysis, generation probabilities were computed with a VDJ recombination model fitted to out-of-frame rearrangements, and the resulting probabilities were checked against IGoR. In a later analysis, TCR-TCR, TCR-HLA and TCR-CMV co-occurrence was scored with hypergeometric tests, and a repertoire-size bias correction was applied to TCR pairs. In a later analysis, false discovery rates were estimated by permuting HLA or CMV assignments 20 times. In a later analysis, co-occurring TCRs were grouped using DBSCAN, with TCRdist sequence similarity added in when clustering inside HLA-allele-positive subsets. Co-occurrence clustering excluded repertoires with fewer than 30,000 or more than 120,000 public chains, plus five with anomalous nucleotide sharing. The table comes from immuneACCESS by way of TCRdb, which keeps in-frame sequences with V and J called. Part of the clones is missing from these tables; in studies checked, under half for an unresolved V gene and the rest for unknown reasons. V and J calls plus clone size are reproduced from that table; the DNA served to infer D and trimming. The sample table records some 64,000 clones. The top ten constitute under 2% of the sample.

The cohort was made up of 500 to 850 healthy bone marrow donors. All cohort members were sampled while nominally healthy, although unrecorded immune exposures were likely present. The donor tested CMV seronegative and was one of the 352 seronegative cohort members. Every donor gave a peripheral blood sample, and the peripheral blood mononuclear cells from that sample were used for TCR beta sequencing. Genomic DNA extraction from the blood cell samples was performed with the Qiagen DNeasy Blood Extraction Kit. The data originate from a study of cytomegalovirus exposure and HLA in healthy donors (dated by TCRdb to the late 2010s). In terms of the full investigation: An earlier analysis of some 600 of the donors reported about 260 Gb of sequence data and roughly 120 million unique TCR beta sequences obtained from around 180 million T cells. To study patterns of TCR occurrence, a later analysis re-analyzed previously published TCR beta repertoires from 600 to 750 donors and added high-resolution HLA genotyping. In a later genetic analysis, genome-wide SNP genotypes for about 65% of the roughly 670 donors were used, and that subset was treated as a discovery cohort. Among roughly 400 genotyped donors of the cohort, an average of roughly 230,000 unique TCR beta nucleotide sequences was sequenced per donor, of which approximately 19% were non-productive. To decide whether each TCR beta V gene segment behaved as functional or pseudogenic, an earlier analysis of some 600 of the donors relied on high-throughput TCR beta sequencing. All discovery cohort repertoires had been generated using a single sequencing platform. The study aimed to test whether signatures of past pathogen exposure could be identified by cataloging public T cell receptors. Of the approximately 400 genotyped donors, 65% to 90% were placed in the genetic ancestry cluster associated with self-reported Caucasian donors. Along with the 666-subject first cohort, a separate validation cohort of over a hundred different subjects was used. The number of donors typed differed by locus, with 629-630 for A, B, C, DRB1 and DQB1, roughly 550 for DQA1, 600 to 610 for DPA1, and 400 to 490 for DPB1. To predict cytomegalovirus infection status, the study combined high-throughput TCR immunosequencing, statistical association of individual TCRs with disease status, and machine learning. Rather than drawing on any new phenotypic data, the later analysis identified candidate immune exposures from TCR beta sequences and the way those sequences occurred across donors. Approximately 300 gigabases of sequencing data and tens of millions of unique TCR sequences made up an early release that covered about 640 HLA-typed donors. HLA typing covered class I and class II loci at four-digit resolution. Because of strong linkage in the cohort, five DR-DQ haplotypes were treated as single units for association and clustering. Using immunosequencing, the study profiled T cell repertoires from fewer than 850 subjects and related those repertoires to cytomegalovirus serostatus. Donor age, sex, ethnicity and CMV serostatus were collected together with the repertoire data. Paper-wide results and their limitations: A cluster of highly shared sequence variants was judged likely to represent a technical artifact of the sequencing pipeline. In a later analysis, HLA-associated TCR beta chains were found to be more clonally expanded and to have lower generation probabilities than equally common non-associated chains. The only immune exposure information available for the cohort was CMV serostatus. The study listed over 150 TCR beta chains as associated with cytomegalovirus. In both the original and validation cohorts, the classifier was reported to diagnose cytomegalovirus status with high specificity and sensitivity. Some IMGT-functional V segments, including TRBV6-2 and TRBV6-3, could not be distinguished by the 87-base-pair reads and were therefore excluded. Most TCR sequences were seen in very few donors, while some public TCRs were found in many individuals. Presence/absence analyses assumed roughly uniform sequencing depth across donors, an assumption that may not hold. A further reported finding was that TCR beta sequences accurately predicted the HLA-A and HLA-B alleles for most subjects in the first cohort. In vitro tests confirmed that a few of the cytomegalovirus-associated TCR beta chains recognize cytomegalovirus antigens. This cohort had only TCR beta chains sequenced, and the lack of alpha or paired-chain data limited which features could be detected. It was suggested by the authors that the approach could potentially be generalized to other disease states and immunological phenotypes. Because HLA typing was unavailable for some donors at each locus, only the typed subset was used in association tests. According to a later analysis, most CMV-associated TCR beta chains appeared to be HLA-restricted, and the HLA associations seemed to be driven largely by CMV exposure. In a later genetic analysis, fewer N-insertions in productive TCRs were reported among donors in an Asian-associated ancestry cluster than the 666-donor mean. In a later analysis, TCR association rates were found to vary across HLA loci, with the most associated TCRs seen for DRB1 alleles and the fewest for HLA-C alleles. At a false discovery rate of 0.05, a later analysis linked 15,000 to 20,000 TCR beta sequences to specific HLA alleles. Assigning TCR associations to individual alleles was difficult when HLA alleles, especially DR and DQ, strongly co-occurred. In an earlier analysis of a few hundred of the donors, most TCR beta V segments were observed in productive rearrangements about 90% or about 30% of the time, broadly matching IMGT annotations. Correlated functional status among segregating V segments might be attributable to linkage disequilibrium, but an unknown experimental factor could not be ruled out. Because counts were too low, about 18 rarely observed V segments, including chromosome 9 orphons, were left out of the earlier analysis of approximately 580 of the donors. A later genetic analysis associated a missense DCLRE1C variant with V-gene and J-gene trimming of TCR beta chains, and an independent cohort replicated the association. In a later analysis, several top co-occurrence clusters were reported to appear linked to parvovirus B19, influenza, CMV and Epstein-Barr virus.

Taken from the germline V gene, the CDR1 and CDR2 loops are MDHEN and SYDVKM. Its CDR3 holds 16 amino acids, cysteine through phenylalanine. Solely the CDR3 DNA is kept, with 48 bases framed from the first base. The V end loses 5 bases and the J end loses 0 bases, and a stretch of 16 bases separates them. The sequencing sample was made of PBMCs. This clonotype was obtained from a woman aged 25 to 39 in good health and CMV-seronegative. The chain links TRBV28 with TRBJ2-5, with no D gene named confidently. CDR3 protein: CASSPALTPYQETQYF. DNA sequence: TGTGCCAGCAGTCCGGCCTTGACTCCGTACCAAGAGACCCAGTACTTC.